A single sample is the source of the 21 T cell receptor beta chains below, sequenced in a study of CD8+CD57+ T cells in acquired aplastic anemia. According to the study, genomic DNA was the template for TCR beta VDJ and CDR3 profiling. TCRdb reanalysed the reads using MiXCR and keeps one entry per CDR3 protein. The table shows about 180,000 distinct CDR3 sequences, with roughly half occurring only once. The sequenced sample was sorted CD4+, CD8+, or CD8+CD57+ T cells (not recorded which) from PBMCs. All receptors come from a human donor in good health.

Here the CDR3 reads CSAPRTGGNTEAFF. The CDR3 DNA sequence: TGCAGTGCCCCGAGGACAGGGGGGAACACTGAAGCTTTCTTT. This chain links TRBV20-1 with TRBJ1-1; TRBD1 matches 10 bases. Per the germline V gene, CDR1 is DFQATT and CDR2 is SNEGSKA (reference sequence). V lost 6 bases and J lost 1; bases outside the gene matches: 5. There are 14 residues in the CDR3.

The chain links TRBV7-2 to TRBJ2-3, with 10 bases lining up with TRBD2. The germline V gene encodes CDR1 SGHTA and CDR2 FQGNSA. The V gene end was trimmed by 4 bases and the J gene end by 12 bases; junction bases not matched to a gene: 10. The CDR3 extends over 14 amino acids. The CDR3 region has the DNA TGTGCCAGCAGCTCGCGGAGGTTAGCGGGGGGCCAGTATTTT. Translation: CASSSRRLAGGQYF. Drawing the rest from reference TRBV7-2 and TRBJ2-3, the complete variable domain is GAGVSQSPSNKVTEKGKDVELRCDPISGHTALYWYRQSLGQGLEFLIYFQGNSAPDKSGLPSDRFSAERTGGSVSTLTIQRTQQEDSAVYLCASSSRRLAGGQYFGPGTRLTVL.

This clonotype came up many times. The rearrangement uses TRBV5-8 and TRBJ2-2, with D hard to call. The CDR3 consists of 15 residues. In germline, CDR1 is SGHTS, CDR2 YDEGEE. With 1 base removed from V and 3 bases from J, the gap between germline ends came to 10 bases. The CDR3 here is CASSLRSSYTGELFF. The CDR3, as DNA: TGTGCCAGCAGCTTGCGGTCGTCGTACACCGGGGAGCTGTTTTTT.

At least ten counts were recorded for this clonotype. This chain links TRBV5-1 with TRBJ2-1; D not certain. The germline V gene has CDR1 SGHRS and CDR2 YFSETQ. The CDR3 is 13 amino acids. V was trimmed by 4 bases and J by 7 bases, leaving 12 bases between them. The CDR3 coding sequence is TGCGCCAGCAGCCCCGACTTGGGGAATGAGCAGTTCTTC. Its translation: CASSPDLGNEQFF. Full variable domain (missing parts from reference TRBV5-1 and TRBJ2-1): KAGVTQTPRYLIKTRGQQVTLSCSPISGHRSVSWYQQTPGQGLQFLFEYFSETQRNKGNFPGRFSGRQFSNSRSEMNVSTLELGDSALYLCASSPDLGNEQFFGPGTRLTVL.

This clonotype was observed at least ten times. The rearrangement joins TRBV11-2 to TRBJ1-2; D is unclear. Germline V lookup: CDR1 SGHAT, CDR2 FQNNGV. This CDR3 contains 14 residues. V lost 0 bases and J 2 bases, leaving 7 bases between the germline ends. CDR3 loop: CASSLDLGNYGYTF. The CDR3 DNA sequence: TGTGCCAGCAGCTTAGATTTAGGGAACTATGGCTACACCTTC.

This clonotype was detected ten times or more. This chain connects TRBV7-6 to TRBJ2-7; 7 nucleotides agree with TRBD1. The CDR3 runs to 15 residues. Per germline, CDR1 SGHVS and CDR2 FNYEAQ. With V trimmed by 1 base and J by 6 bases, 9 bases remained unmatched. CDR3 bases: TGTGCCAGCAGCTTAGAGGCCGGGACAGCTGGCGAGCAGTACTTC. Translated: CASSLEAGTAGEQYF.

The chain links TRBV7-3 to TRBJ1-1, with D possibly matching TRBD1 (5 bases). V dropped 2 bases and J dropped 0 bases, with 7 bases sitting between them. The CDR3 loop spans 14 amino acids. CDR1 and CDR2 (germline): SGHTA, FQGTGA. The CDR3 nucleotides read TGTGCCAGCAGCTTAGGAGGGGTGAACACTGAAGCTTTCTTT. Translation gives CASSLGGVNTEAFF.

This clonotype occurred many times. The rearrangement uses TRBV5-6 and TRBJ1-2; 10 bases line up with TRBD1. The CDR3 loop spans 13 amino acids. The germline gives CDR1 SGHDT, CDR2 YYEEEE. Trimming took 4 bases from V and 8 from J; bases not matched to a gene: 5. CDR3 DNA: TGTGCCAGCAGCGACAGGGGGCGCGAGGGCTACACCTTC. Amino acids: CASSDRGREGYTF.

V usage is TRBV29-1 and J usage is TRBJ2-1; TRBD2 aligns across 10 bases. CDR1 and CDR2 (germline): SQVTM, ANQGSEA. The CDR3 contains 16 residues. Trimming took 4 bases from V and 5 from J; bases not matched to a gene: 11. The CDR3 loop is CSVVRASGSVNNEQFF. The CDR3 DNA reads as TGCAGCGTTGTTAGGGCTAGCGGGAGTGTTAACAATGAGCAGTTCTTC.

Concerning this clonotype itself: A much more abundant neighbour one base away suggests this may be a read error. The chain uses TRBV7-8 and TRBJ1-2; 7 bases map to TRBD1. Germline CDR1 is SGHVS and CDR2 is FQNEAQ. This CDR3 has 14 residues. V was pared by 8 bases and J by 8 bases, with 14 bases of the junction left unmatched. The CDR3 nucleotides read TGTGCCAGCGGCCGCTTACAGGGGATGGAAGGCTACACCTTC. Translation: CASGRLQGMEGYTF.

This clonotype showed up just once. V gene TRBV5-6 combines with J gene TRBJ2-3, with D possibly matching TRBD2 (5 bases). The germline gives CDR1 SGHDT, CDR2 YYEEEE. Trimming removed 4 bases from V and 1 base from J, with 13 bases in between. The CDR3 sequence is 15 residues long. The CDR3 protein is CASSPDWTRTDTQYF. CDR3 bases: TGTGCCAGCAGCCCCGACTGGACTCGCACAGATACGCAGTATTTT.

This chain uses TRBV20-1 with TRBJ2-7, with 12 nucleotides matching TRBD2. Trimming cost V 6 bases and J 2 bases; bases outside gene matches: 8. CDR1 and CDR2 (germline): DFQATT, SNEGSKA (reference sequence). The CDR3 contains 15 residues. CDR3 nucleotides: TGCAGTGCCTCCGGGACTAGCGGGCCGACCTACGAGCAGTACTTC. It specifies CSASGTSGPTYEQYF.

The J gene is TRBJ1-6, the V gene TRBV18; tentatively, D is TRBD1 (5 bases). This CDR3 comprises 16 residues. CDR1 and CDR2 (germline): KGHSH, LQKENI. Trimming left V 3 bases short and J 7 bases short, with 16 bases between. The CDR3 coding sequence is TGTGCCAGCTCACCGGGGACCCATCAACGGAATTCACCCCTCCACTTT. This codes for CASSPGTHQRNSPLHF.

On this clonotype: Since a much larger clone is just one base distant, this may be a read error. The rearrangement joins TRBV5-1 to TRBJ1-2; TRBD1 aligns across 7 bases. Germline V CDR1 and CDR2: SGHRS, YFSETQ. The V gene end was trimmed by 1 base and the J gene end by 7 bases; junction bases not matched to a gene: 7. CDR3 length: 14 residues. The CDR3 sequence: CASSLTTGDCGYTF. DNA of the CDR3: TGCGCCAGCAGCTTGACCACAGGGGACTGTGGCTACACCTTC. Full variable domain (missing parts from reference TRBV5-1 and TRBJ1-2): KAGVTQTPRYLIKTRGQQVTLSCSPISGHRSVSWYQQTPGQGLQFLFEYFSETQRNKGNFPGRFSGRQFSNSRSEMNVSTLELGDSALYLCASSLTTGDCGYTFGSGTRLTVV.

The rearrangement joins TRBV10-3 to TRBJ1-4, with unresolved D. Germline lookup yields CDR1 ENHRY and CDR2 SYGVKD. The CDR3 is 9 residues long. CDR3 sequence reads: CDTNEKLFF. DNA for the CDR3: TGTGATACTAATGAAAAACTGTTTTTT.

J is TRBJ1-2 and V is TRBV10-1, with D perhaps matching TRBD1 (5 bases). The CDR3 covers 15 residues. V was clipped by 0 bases and J by 2 bases, with 10 bases between them. Germline CDR1 WNHNN, CDR2 SYGVQD (reference sequence). The CDR3 loop reads CASSESGDRNYGYTF. CDR3 DNA: TGCGCCAGCAGTGAGTCGGGGGACCGCAACTATGGCTACACCTTC.

At least ten counts were recorded for this clonotype. The chain has TRBV20-1 and TRBJ1-5, with a tentative D call TRBD1 (5 bases). The V and J ends lost 5 bases and 2 bases respectively, with 19 bases between them. The CDR3 spans 16 residues. Germline V gives CDR1 DFQATT, CDR2 SNEGSKA (reference sequence). DNA for the CDR3: TGCAGTGCTCAAAAGCAGGGTGGACTCGGCAATCAGCCCCAGCATTTT. Encoded protein: CSAQKQGGLGNQPQHF.

As to this clonotype: With a much larger clone just one base away, this may be a read error. The chain couples TRBV2 to TRBJ1-5; D not resolved. Germline V lookup: CDR1 SNHLY, CDR2 FYNNEI. The length of the CDR3 is 15 residues. CDR3 bases: TGTGCCAGCGGTGAGGAGTACCTAAGCAATCAGCCCCGGCATTTT. Its translation: CASGEEYLSNQPRHF.

The V gene is TRBV2, the J gene TRBJ2-1; 8 bases are shared with TRBD2. The length of the CDR3 is 15 residues. Germline V gene lookup returns CDR1 SNHLY and CDR2 FYNNEI. The trim removed 6 bases at V and 5 bases at J, leaving 9 bases unmatched. The chain's CDR3 is CASRVLRGGNNEQFF. The CDR3 nucleotides are TGTGCCAGCAGGGTCCTGCGCGGGGGGAACAATGAGCAGTTCTTC.

This chain joins TRBV19 and TRBJ2-7; 8 bases line up with TRBD2. The V gene end was trimmed by 5 bases and the J gene end by 3 bases; junction bases not matched to a gene: 3. CDR1 LNHDA and CDR2 SQIVND come from the germline V gene (reference sequence). The CDR3 contains 13 residues. The CDR3 loop reads CASSPAGDYEQYF. The CDR3 coding sequence is TGTGCCAGTAGTCCAGCGGGAGACTACGAGCAGTACTTC.

The V and J genes are TRBV7-9 and TRBJ2-7, with D possibly matching TRBD1 (6 bases). CDR3 length: 15 amino acids. Trimming took off 3 bases at V and 2 bases at J, with 14 bases between the two ends. The V gene's germline CDR1 is SEHNR and CDR2 FQNEAQ (reference sequence). The DNA of the CDR3 is TGTGCCAGCAGCTTTTCAGGGGCAGGGGCCTACGAGCAGTACTTC. Amino acid sequence: CASSFSGAGAYEQYF.